The 17 T cell receptor beta chains below come from one sample, sequenced in a study of blood T cell repertoires in COVID-19. Only in-frame clones appear in the TCRdb table, and some are missing; sequencing was by immunoSEQ multiplex PCR. The sample shows approximately 99,000 clones, 55% to 75% of them seen only once. The sample taken for sequencing was peripheral blood. Source of these receptors: a middle-aged woman with acute or convalescent COVID-19.

V is TRBV3-1 (or the pseudogene TRBV3-2) and J is TRBJ1-1, with D possibly TRBD1 on 6 matching bases. Germline V lookup: CDR1 LGHDT, CDR2 YNNKEL (reference sequence). Trimming pared 1 base from V and 1 base from J, leaving 10 bases between. The CDR3 runs to 15 residues. The DNA of the CDR3 is TGTGCCAGCAGCCAAGGCCCGACAGGGAACACTGAAGCTTTCTTT. This sequence encodes CASSQGPTGNTEAFF.

The gene calls are TRBV6-5 and TRBJ1-3; weak D call: TRBD1 (5 bases). Germline CDR1 reads MNHEY; CDR2 reads SVGAGI. The CDR3 runs to 16 residues. Trimming pared 0 bases from V and 2 bases from J, leaving 11 bases between. DNA for the CDR3: TGTGCCAGCAGTTACTCCCGGGACTCTACTGGAAACACCATATATTTT. Protein: CASSYSRDSTGNTIYF.

The chain is built from TRBV12-3 or TRBV12-4 and TRBJ1-3; the D gene is possibly TRBD1 (6 bases). The length of the CDR3 is 13 residues. Trimming took off 6 bases at V and 2 bases at J, with 8 bases between the two ends. CDR3 bases: TGTGCCAGCAGGGGGGGGCCTGGAAACACCATATATTTT. Amino acids: CASRGGPGNTIYF.

The chain combines TRBV7-9 with TRBJ1-6; TRBD1 matches 10 bases. There are 16 residues in the CDR3. Germline-derived CDR1 and CDR2 are SEHNR and FQNEAQ (reference sequence). V lost 4 bases and J lost 9; bases outside the gene matches: 9. CDR3 DNA: TGTGCCAGCAGCTCTACGGACAGGGGGGGATTTTCACCCCTCCACTTT. As protein: CASSSTDRGGFSPLHF.

The chain couples TRBV2 to TRBJ1-1; 8 bases match TRBD1. The V segment lost 0 bases and the J segment 4 bases; nucleotides outside the gene matches: 7. This CDR3 is 16 amino acids long. The germline V gene encodes CDR1 SNHLY and CDR2 FYNNEI. Here the CDR3 reads CASSEAGTGDRTEAFF. The CDR3 region has the DNA TGTGCCAGCAGTGAAGCAGGGACAGGAGATCGCACTGAAGCTTTCTTT.

The CDR3 sequence is CASTRAGRTTDTQYF. CDR3 sequence (DNA): TGTGCCAGCACCAGAGCGGGGCGGACGACAGATACGCAGTATTTT. The chain carries TRBV9 and TRBJ2-3; 7 bases align to TRBD2. Germline loops: CDR1 SGDLS, CDR2 YYNGEE. J lost 3 bases, V lost 6 bases, and 10 bases had no gene match. This CDR3 contains 15 residues.

The chain is built from TRBV7-2 and TRBJ2-3; 10 bases agree with TRBD2. Germline CDR1 SGHTA, CDR2 FQGNSA. V gave up 4 bases and J gave up 5 bases; unmatched junction bases: 6. The CDR3 consists of 15 residues. The CDR3 protein is CASSSMSGGGDTQYF. DNA for the CDR3: TGTGCCAGCAGCTCCATGAGCGGGGGGGGAGATACGCAGTATTTT.

The J gene is TRBJ2-3, the V gene TRBV24-1, with 7 bases identical to TRBD1. Germline CDR1 is KGHDR and CDR2 is SFDVKD. This CDR3 is built from 13 residues. J was trimmed by 3 bases and V by 8 bases; bases with no gene match: 4. The CDR3 is CATTQGSTDTQYF. DNA for the CDR3: TGTGCCACCACACAGGGGTCGACAGATACGCAGTATTTT.

Only one count was recorded for this clone. The chain recombines TRBV10-3 with TRBJ1-2; D is perhaps TRBD1 (5 bases). V was trimmed by 2 bases and J by 12 bases, leaving 10 bases between them. CDR1 and CDR2 (germline): ENHRY, SYGVKD. The CDR3 loop spans 11 amino acids. This CDR3 reads CAISEGQGHTF. The DNA for the CDR3 is TGTGCCATCAGTGAGGGGCAGGGTCACACCTTC.

The genes are TRBV5-1 and TRBJ1-1; D remains unclear. This CDR3 comprises 11 residues. The V gene's germline CDR1 is SGHRS and CDR2 YFSETQ. The germline V and J ends were trimmed by 7 bases and 5 bases, with 9 bases remaining between them. The CDR3 region is CASRKETEAFF. Written as DNA, the CDR3 is TGCGCCAGCCGCAAGGAGACTGAAGCTTTCTTT.

A few counts support this clone. In DNA, the CDR3 is TGTGCCAGCGGGGACAGGGCCGTCGCTGAAGCTTTCTTT. Its translation is CASGDRAVAEAFF. V gene TRBV2 combines with J gene TRBJ1-1; TRBD1 agrees at 9 bases. The CDR3 has 13 residues. After removal of 8 bases from V and 6 bases from J, the junction contained 7 bases not matched to a gene. Germline assignment: CDR1 SNHLY and CDR2 FYNNEI.

The chain combines TRBV19 with TRBJ1-1; TRBD1 aligns across 7 bases. Looked up from germline, CDR1 is LNHDA and CDR2 is SQIVND (reference sequence). After removal of 6 bases from V and 1 base from J, the junction contained 20 bases not matched to a gene. CDR3 size: 19 residues. CDR3 nucleotides: TGTGCCAGTAGCCCGAGAGGACCGACAGGGCGGGAAAGGAACACTGAAGCTTTCTTT. It codes for CASSPRGPTGRERNTEAFF.

The sample holds a few counts of this clone. This chain uses TRBV3-1 (or the pseudogene TRBV3-2) with TRBJ2-7, with a possible D match to TRBD2 (5 bases). Trimming left V 1 base short and J 1 base short, with 11 bases between. CDR3 size: 15 residues. CDR1 and CDR2 from the germline V gene are LGHDT and YNNKEL (reference sequence). CDR3 nucleotide sequence: TGTGCCAGCAGCCAAGTTGCCAGCGGTTCCTACGAGCAGTACTTC. It translates to CASSQVASGSYEQYF.

Only one count was recorded for this clone. The chain has TRBV3-1 (or the pseudogene TRBV3-2) and TRBJ2-7, with a possible D match to TRBD2 (6 bases). Looked up from germline, CDR1 is LGHDT and CDR2 is YNNKEL (reference sequence). The CDR3 is 15 amino acids. V gave up 0 bases and J gave up 5 bases, with 14 bases separating them. CDR3 region: CASSQDQEGWDEQYF. The CDR3 region has the DNA TGTGCCAGCAGCCAAGATCAGGAGGGGTGGGACGAGCAGTACTTC.

The CDR3 DNA reads TGCGCCAGCAGCCAGAGCGGGAGAGATTCACCCCTCCACTTT. Translation: CASSQSGRDSPLHF. This chain links TRBV5-1 with TRBJ1-6; D is uncertain. The CDR3 has 14 amino acids. Germline V gene data show CDR1 as SGHRS and CDR2 as YFSETQ. Trimming took 4 bases from V and 8 from J, leaving 13 bases between them.

The CDR3 here is CASSWPSWGGANTGELFF. The CDR3 DNA sequence: TGTGCCAGTAGTTGGCCCTCCTGGGGGGGGGCGAACACCGGGGAGCTGTTTTTT. This chain links TRBV19 with TRBJ2-2, with 7 positions matching TRBD2. Germline CDR1 and CDR2: LNHDA and SQIVND (reference sequence). This CDR3 region has 18 residues. Trimming at V came to 5 bases and at J to 0 bases, leaving 12 bases not matched to a gene.

The DNA of the CDR3 is TGTGCCAGCAGCCAAGGGACAGGGGCCCTAAGCACAGATACGCAGTATTTT. Translated: CASSQGTGALSTDTQYF. The chain links TRBV3-1 (or the pseudogene TRBV3-2) to TRBJ2-3, with 9 bases aligning to TRBD1. The CDR3 has 17 residues. Germline assignment: CDR1 LGHDT and CDR2 YNNKEL (reference sequence). V trimming: 1 base; J trimming: 0 bases; junction bases outside the gene matches: 5.